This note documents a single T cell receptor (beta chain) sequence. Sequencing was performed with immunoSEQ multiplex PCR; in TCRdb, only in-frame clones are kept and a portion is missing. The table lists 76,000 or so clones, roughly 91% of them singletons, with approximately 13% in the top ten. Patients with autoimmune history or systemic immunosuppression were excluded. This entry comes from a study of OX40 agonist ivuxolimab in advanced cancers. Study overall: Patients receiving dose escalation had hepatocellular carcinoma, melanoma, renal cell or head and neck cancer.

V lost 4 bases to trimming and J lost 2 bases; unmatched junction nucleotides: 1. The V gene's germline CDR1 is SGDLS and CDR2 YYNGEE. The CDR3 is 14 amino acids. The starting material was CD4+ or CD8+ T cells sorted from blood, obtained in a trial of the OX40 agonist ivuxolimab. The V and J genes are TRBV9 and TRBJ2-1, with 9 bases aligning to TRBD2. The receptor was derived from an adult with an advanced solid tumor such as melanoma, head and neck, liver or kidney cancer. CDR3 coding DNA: TGTGCCAGCAGCTCTAGCGGGGCCTACAATGAGCAGTTCTTC. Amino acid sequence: CASSSSGAYNEQFF.